This TCR beta chain was recorded in a study of cytomegalovirus exposure and HLA in healthy donors. General observations from the study: Many donors carried some public TCRs, although rarity characterized most TCR sequences.

Comments on this clone: As yet, its antigen is unknown.

Looked up from germline, CDR1 is MGHDK and CDR2 is SYGVNS. Trimming pared 3 bases from V and 8 bases from J, leaving 14 bases between. The CDR3 loop spans 14 amino acids. With 60 Vbeta and 13 Jbeta primers, the PCR was carried out. TCRdb keeps only in-frame clones here, not all; method: immunoSEQ multiplex PCR. The repertoire includes some 150,000 clones, 83% of them detected once, and approximately 1.4% sits in the top ten. The rearrangement links TRBV25-1 to TRBJ2-1; D is possibly TRBD2 (6 bases). The TCR originated in a middle-aged man in good health and CMV-seronegative. The sequenced sample consisted of PBMCs. The CDR3 bases are TGTGCCAGCAGTGAGGGAGGTGGGTTCCATGAGCAGTTCTTC. Translated, it gives CASSEGGGFHEQFF.